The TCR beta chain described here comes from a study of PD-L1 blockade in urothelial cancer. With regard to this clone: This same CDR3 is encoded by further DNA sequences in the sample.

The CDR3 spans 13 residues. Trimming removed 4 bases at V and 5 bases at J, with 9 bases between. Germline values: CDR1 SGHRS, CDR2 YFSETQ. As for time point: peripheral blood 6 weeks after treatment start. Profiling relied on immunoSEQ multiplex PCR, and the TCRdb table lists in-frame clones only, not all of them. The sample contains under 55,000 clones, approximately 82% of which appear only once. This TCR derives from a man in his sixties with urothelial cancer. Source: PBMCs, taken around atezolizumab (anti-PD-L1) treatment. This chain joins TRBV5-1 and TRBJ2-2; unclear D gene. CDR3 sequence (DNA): TGCGCCAGCAGCCTACGGGTGACCGGGGAGCTGTTTTTT. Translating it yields CASSLRVTGELFF.